The present T cell receptor (beta chain) was sequenced within a study of cytomegalovirus exposure and HLA in healthy donors. To note about this clone: Its antigen is unknown.

Trimming removed 2 bases at V and 6 bases at J, with 7 bases between. Looked up from germline, CDR1 is MDHEN and CDR2 is SYDVKM. There are 13 residues in the CDR3. Notes on the study in general: V- and J-gene trimming in TCR beta was tied to a missense DCLRE1C variant by an analysis performed later. The listing of 150 or so TCR beta chains classed them as cytomegalovirus-associated. While the bulk of TCR sequences proved rare, some public TCRs turned up in many donors.

Use of 60 Vbeta and 13 Jbeta primers characterized the PCR. Repertoires were generated with immunoSEQ multiplex PCR, while TCRdb's copy carries only in-frame clones and drops some. The sample contains around 200,000 clones, roughly three quarters of which appear only once. The TCR sequence derives from a woman aged 45-65 years in good health and CMV-seronegative. This chain connects TRBV28 to TRBJ1-4; D is uncertain. Sequences were obtained from PBMCs. CDR3 in DNA: TGTGCCAGCAGTTTAACTCAAGATGAAAAACTGTTTTTT. This gives the protein CASSLTQDEKLFF. Combining the CDR3 with reference TRBV28 and TRBJ1-4 gives the whole variable domain DVKVTQSSRYLVKRTGEKVFLECVQDMDHENMFWYRQDPGLGLRLIYFSYDVKMKEKGDIPEGYSVSREKKERFSLILESASTNQTSMYLCASSLTQDEKLFFGSGTQLSVL.